These T cell receptor beta chains were read from a single sample in a study of read filtering for tumor transcriptome and immune sequencing. TCRdb re-called the reads through MiXCR, storing one row per CDR3 protein. Of roughly 68,000 distinct CDR3 sequences detected, 11% to 15% appear once; the ten largest clones hold around 43%. Sequences were obtained from a population of CD138-negative cells sorted from bone marrow. The source of these receptors is a donor at least 40 years old with multiple myeloma. Each CDR3 is given without its conserved first and last residue. A D gene is named only where the DNA matches it firmly. Only part of the rows carry a size: once, few, many, or a class if the clone is expanded.

cdr3_aa	clone_size	d_call	j_call	v_call
AWSAVGGGYQPQH	-	-	TRBJ1-5	TRBV30
ASSQVGASRTQY	-	-	TRBJ2-5	TRBV3-1
ASSPEGIANNEQY	-	-	TRBJ2-7	TRBV7-2
ATETSGRAFHNEQF	many	TRBD2	TRBJ2-1	TRBV24-1
ASSYSGTSGSPPYNEQF	many	TRBD2	TRBJ2-1	TRBV5-5
ASGLDRSSDEQF	-	-	TRBJ2-1	TRBV12-5
ASSRRQVGGNQPQH	many	-	TRBJ1-5	TRBV7-8
SASPKTGSYNEQF	many	-	TRBJ2-1	TRBV20-1
ASSTQGGYGYT	few	TRBD1	TRBJ1-2	TRBV12-3/TRBV12-4
ASSDLGQGNTEAF	many	TRBD1	TRBJ1-1	TRBV2
SVTGQPNTEAF	-	-	TRBJ1-1	TRBV29-1
ACRRDHSAGELF	-	-	TRBJ2-2	TRBV30
ASSLVGPYEQY	many	-	TRBJ2-7	TRBV12-3/TRBV12-4
ATAGLADTGELF	many	TRBD2	TRBJ2-2	TRBV24-1
ASSTTSGASYNEQF	many	TRBD2	TRBJ2-1	TRBV7-9
ASSPGRRTNEKLF	many	-	TRBJ1-4	TRBV7-9
ASRGEKTQY	-	TRBD2	TRBJ2-5	TRBV2
ASSETLNYGYT	many	-	TRBJ1-2	TRBV2
ASSEGGNEQY	many	TRBD2	TRBJ2-7	TRBV6-1
ASSRQGEGEKLF	many	TRBD1	TRBJ1-4	TRBV6-6
ASSQDRATGELF	many	-	TRBJ2-2	TRBV4-3
ASSAGQGRHEQY	-	TRBD1	TRBJ2-7	TRBV28
ASSQGGGGSYNEQF	many	TRBD2	TRBJ2-1	TRBV4-1
SARGTGTSVQETQY	many	TRBD2	TRBJ2-5	TRBV20-1
ASSLLRDQLGNTIY	-	-	TRBJ1-3	TRBV28
SIPGEIAYEQY	many	-	TRBJ2-7	TRBV29-1
SAKISGGYEQY	many	-	TRBJ2-7	TRBV20-1
SASGQANYGYT	many	TRBD1	TRBJ1-2	TRBV20-1
SARDPTSGTI	many	TRBD2	TRBJ2-1	TRBV20-1
ASSSWGERNTGELF	many	-	TRBJ2-2	TRBV7-9
ASSSGVGNQPQH	many	-	TRBJ1-5	TRBV28
ASSFGTFRTEAF	many	-	TRBJ1-1	TRBV12-3/TRBV12-4